The next 24 T cell receptor beta chains were all read from a single sample in a study of blood T cells in healthy people across ages. It was with a sample-barcoded 5' primer and a J-beta primer mix that a second PCR of roughly 7 to 11 cycles was run. Using its own MiXCR run on the 5' RACE reads, TCRdb lists one record per CDR3 protein. The sample contains around 690,000 distinct CDR3 sequences, 58% of which appear only once. The specimen was blood. The receptors come from a man aged 60-69 years in good health.

The chain joins TRBV20-1 to TRBJ2-4, with D possibly TRBD2 on 5 matching bases. Germline V gives CDR1 DFQATT, CDR2 SNEGSKA (reference sequence). The CDR3 runs 14 residues. V lost 1 base and J lost 10, with 17 bases in between. The CDR3 protein is CSARGATAGVIQYF. In DNA, the CDR3 is TGCAGTGCTAGAGGAGCTACAGCCGGGGTTATTCAGTACTTC.

V is TRBV20-1 and J is TRBJ1-1; D is possibly TRBD1 (5 bases). Germline V gene lookup returns CDR1 DFQATT and CDR2 SNEGSKA (reference sequence). V lost 5 bases and J 7 bases, leaving 20 bases between the germline ends. The CDR3 has 14 amino acids. The CDR3 protein is CSASGRAVSGEAFF. The CDR3 DNA reads as TGCAGTGCTTCTGGCAGGGCTGTCTCCGGTGAAGCTTTCTTT.

This clonotype appeared a few times. The J gene is TRBJ2-3, the V gene TRBV7-2; no definite D call. The CDR3 sequence is 13 residues long. Germline V gene data show CDR1 as SGHTA and CDR2 as FQGNSA. The V end was cut by 5 bases, the J end by 6 bases, with 12 bases between. The CDR3 nucleotides are TGTGCCAGCAGCCCCGTCGCGTCCGATACGCAGTATTTT. This sequence encodes CASSPVASDTQYF.

V and J are TRBV7-2 and TRBJ2-2, with unresolved D. The germline V gene encodes CDR1 SGHTA and CDR2 FQGNSA. Trimming cost V 5 bases and J 3 bases, with 10 bases left between them. The CDR3 loop spans 14 amino acids. CDR3 nucleotide sequence: TGTGCCAGCAGCCCCCACCATGACACCGGGGAGCTGTTTTTT. Protein sequence: CASSPHHDTGELFF.

CDR3 residues: CASSYDRPNRNSPLHF. The CDR3 DNA reads TGTGCCAGCAGTTACGACCGCCCTAATAGGAATTCACCCCTCCACTTT. The chain couples TRBV6-6 to TRBJ1-6; unclear D gene. Per the germline V gene, CDR1 is MNHNY and CDR2 is SVGAGI (reference sequence). The ends were cut back, 2 bases at V and 7 bases at J, with 15 bases in the middle. The CDR3 contains 16 residues.

This clonotype is labeled medium-sized. CDR3 bases: TGCAGCGTTGTGGAGTCACTTTACGGTGAAAAACTGTTTTTT. Translation gives CSVVESLYGEKLFF. The chain recombines TRBV29-1 with TRBJ1-4; D is ambiguous. Per the germline V gene, CDR1 is SQVTM and CDR2 is ANQGSEA. Trimming left V 4 bases short and J 7 bases short, with 16 bases between. This CDR3 spans 14 amino acids.

This clonotype was seen a few times. The chain employs TRBV20-1 and TRBJ2-1; 11 bases map to TRBD2. Per the germline V gene, CDR1 is DFQATT and CDR2 is SNEGSKA (reference sequence). Trimming cost V 3 bases and J 1 base; bases outside gene matches: 5. This CDR3 spans 16 amino acids. DNA for the CDR3: TGCAGTGCTAGTGATAGCGGGGGGGCATCCTACAATGAGCAGTTCTTC. Amino acids: CSASDSGGASYNEQFF.

CDR3 nucleotide sequence: TGCAGTGCCCCAAGCAGGACCGGGGAGCTGTTTTTT. Protein sequence: CSAPSRTGELFF. This chain uses TRBV20-1 with TRBJ2-2; D is undetermined. Germline V lookup: CDR1 DFQATT, CDR2 SNEGSKA (reference sequence). The CDR3 covers 12 residues. V was cut by 6 bases and J by 5 bases, with 10 bases left in between.

The rearrangement links TRBV25-1 to TRBJ2-3; TRBD2 matches 10 bases. V was clipped by 0 bases and J by 6 bases; unmatched bases: 12. This CDR3 region has 18 residues. Germline V gene data show CDR1 as MGHDK and CDR2 as SYGVNS. The CDR3 DNA reads TGTGCCAGCAGTGAATATGAAGTACTAGCGGGACACACGGATACGCAGTATTTT. It is translated as CASSEYEVLAGHTDTQYF.

The genes are TRBV9 and TRBJ2-1; 7 bases agree with TRBD1. Trimming took 4 bases from V and 3 from J; bases not matched to a gene: 7. Germline loops: CDR1 SGDLS, CDR2 YYNGEE. The CDR3 covers 15 residues. Here the CDR3 reads CASSPKDRFYNEQFF. CDR3 coding DNA: TGTGCCAGCAGCCCCAAGGACAGGTTCTACAATGAGCAGTTCTTC. The full variable domain, rest sourced from reference TRBV9 and TRBJ2-1, is DSGVTQTPKHLITATGQRVTLRCSPRSGDLSVYWYQQSLDQGLQFLIQYYNGEERAKGNILERFSAQQFPDLHSELNLSSLELGDSALYFCASSPKDRFYNEQFFGPGTRLTVL.

The chain combines TRBV18 with TRBJ1-2; D gene unclear. Trimming removed 3 bases from V and 4 bases from J, with 15 bases in between. This CDR3 has 15 amino acids. Germline V gene sequence: CDR1 KGHSH, CDR2 LQKENI. The CDR3 sequence is CASSPATLGSYGYTF. The DNA of the CDR3 is TGTGCCAGCTCACCTGCGACACTGGGAAGCTATGGCTACACCTTC.

The chain has TRBV12-3 or TRBV12-4 and TRBJ2-4; 9 bases are shared with TRBD1. Unmatched junction bases numbered 6, after V lost 5 bases and J lost 1 base. This CDR3 has 16 amino acids. The CDR3 region is CASSPDRGGAKNIQYF. DNA for the CDR3: TGTGCCAGCAGTCCTGACAGGGGGGGGGCCAAAAACATTCAGTACTTC.

In this sample, this clonotype turned up a few times. The chain has TRBV20-1 and TRBJ2-5, with D perhaps matching TRBD2 (6 bases). The J call may be mistaken, given a closer DNA end match to TRBJ2-7. CDR3 length: 14 amino acids. The V gene's germline CDR1 is DFQATT and CDR2 SNEGSKA (reference sequence). The CDR3 DNA follows: TGCAGTGCTAGACCGGGACTGGATCTCGGCGAGCAGTACTTC. Translating it yields CSARPGLDLGEQYF.

This chain joins TRBV3-1 and TRBJ2-4; no clear D gene. Trimming shortened V by 1 base and J by 0 bases, and 7 bases separated the two germline ends. Germline V gene data show CDR1 as LGHDT and CDR2 as YNNKEL (reference sequence). The CDR3 has 15 amino acids. CDR3 residues: CASSQARVAKNIQYF. CDR3 nucleotides: TGTGCCAGCAGCCAAGCAAGGGTAGCCAAAAACATTCAGTACTTC.

The V call is TRBV5-6, the J call TRBJ1-1, with 8 positions matching TRBD1. Germline V gives CDR1 SGHDT, CDR2 YYEEEE. The CDR3 totals 16 residues. J lost 0 bases, V lost 1 base, and 5 bases had no gene match. CDR3 sequence: CASSLFQGALNTEAFF. The CDR3 DNA is TGTGCCAGCAGCTTGTTCCAGGGGGCTCTGAACACTGAAGCTTTCTTT. The full variable domain, rest sourced from reference TRBV5-6 and TRBJ1-1, is DAGVTQSPTHLIKTRGQQVTLRCSPKSGHDTVSWYQQALGQGPQFIFQYYEEEERQRGNFPDRFSGHQFPNYSSELNVNALLLGDSALYLCASSLFQGALNTEAFFGQGTRLTVV.

The J gene is TRBJ2-3, the V gene TRBV5-1, with 7 bases aligning to TRBD2. V lost 0 bases to trimming and J lost 1 base; unmatched junction nucleotides: 5. The CDR3 sequence is 16 residues long. Germline loops: CDR1 SGHRS, CDR2 YFSETQ. In DNA, the CDR3 is TGCGCCAGCAGCTTGGCGGGGCTAGCGGGCACAGATACGCAGTATTTT. It codes for CASSLAGLAGTDTQYF. Drawing the rest from reference TRBV5-1 and TRBJ2-3, the complete variable domain is KAGVTQTPRYLIKTRGQQVTLSCSPISGHRSVSWYQQTPGQGLQFLFEYFSETQRNKGNFPGRFSGRQFSNSRSEMNVSTLELGDSALYLCASSLAGLAGTDTQYFGPGTRLTVL.

V gene TRBV20-1 combines with J gene TRBJ2-7; TRBD2 aligns across 9 bases. This CDR3 spans 14 amino acids. Germline CDR1 reads DFQATT; CDR2 reads SNEGSKA (reference sequence). V trimming: 6 bases; J trimming: 3 bases; junction bases outside the gene matches: 9. The CDR3: CSAKMTSGIYEQYF. The DNA for the CDR3 is TGCAGTGCAAAGATGACTAGCGGCATCTACGAGCAGTACTTC.

This rearrangement joins TRBV10-2 to TRBJ2-6; tentative D call: TRBD1 (5 bases). This CDR3 has 17 amino acids. Germline V CDR1 and CDR2: WSHSY, SAAADI. Trimming pared 7 bases from V and 0 bases from J, leaving 16 bases between. Here the CDR3 reads CASKDIQVNSGANVLTF. The DNA of the CDR3 is TGCGCCAGCAAAGATATACAGGTTAACTCTGGGGCCAACGTCCTGACTTTC.

The genes are TRBV6-6 and TRBJ1-5; D call uncertain. Looked up from germline, CDR1 is MNHNY and CDR2 is SVGAGI (reference sequence). The CDR3 loop spans 16 amino acids. V was pared by 0 bases and J by 4 bases, with 13 bases between. CDR3 region: CASSYSLTGRNQPQHF. CDR3 sequence (DNA): TGTGCCAGCAGTTACTCGTTAACGGGGAGAAATCAGCCCCAGCATTTT.

The V and J genes are TRBV2 and TRBJ1-6; D is ambiguous. Between the trimmed V and J ends, which lost 1 base and 8 bases, there was a span of 9 bases. The length of the CDR3 is 14 residues. Per the germline V gene, CDR1 is SNHLY and CDR2 is FYNNEI. Here the CDR3 reads CASSEGPNYSPLHF. DNA for the CDR3: TGTGCCAGCAGTGAAGGGCCCAACTATTCACCCCTCCACTTT.

This clonotype has a handful of counts. The rearrangement uses TRBV29-1 and TRBJ2-1, with D maybe TRBD2 (5 bases). V lost 0 bases and J lost 6, with 15 bases in between. Germline CDR1 SQVTM, CDR2 ANQGSEA. The CDR3 sequence is 15 residues long. The CDR3 DNA reads as TGCAGCGTTGAAGATCTGTGGGGAGCGCTCAATGAGCAGTTCTTC. Its protein product is CSVEDLWGALNEQFF.

The chain has TRBV3-1 and TRBJ2-7; 8 bases line up with TRBD2. The ends lost 5 bases at V and 4 bases at J; junction bases unmatched: 10. Germline CDR1 and CDR2: LGHDT and YNNKEL (reference sequence). The CDR3 spans 15 residues. DNA of the CDR3: TGTGCCAGCAGCTTAGATCCGGGAGGGCCTTACGAGCAGTACTTC. Translating gives CASSLDPGGPYEQYF.

The chain links TRBV6-6 to TRBJ2-1; 9 bases line up with TRBD1. Germline lookup yields CDR1 MNHNY and CDR2 SVGAGI (reference sequence). V lost 6 bases, J lost 9 bases, and 9 bases stayed unmatched. CDR3 size: 14 residues. The CDR3 DNA sequence: TGTGCCAGCAGACCAACGACAGGGGGAGTTGAGCAGTTCTTC. It translates to CASRPTTGGVEQFF.

In this sample, this clonotype turned up once. The V and J genes are TRBV29-1 and TRBJ1-3; D gene uncertain. Trimming stripped 4 bases from V and 1 base from J, with 14 bases between. Germline CDR1 is SQVTM and CDR2 is ANQGSEA. This CDR3 is 15 amino acids long. CDR3 sequence reads: CSVVGRNGSGNTIYF. Written as DNA, the CDR3 is TGCAGCGTTGTTGGGAGAAACGGTTCTGGAAACACCATATATTTT. Variable domain in full (rest from reference TRBV29-1 and TRBJ1-3): SAVISQKPSRDICQRGTSLTIQCQVDSQVTMMFWYRQQPGQSLTLIATANQGSEATYESGFVIDKFPISRPNLTFSTLTVSNMSPEDSSIYLCSVVGRNGSGNTIYFGEGSWLTVV.